This TCR beta chain was sequenced for a study of blood T cell repertoires in COVID-19. Study in general: Researchers got acute and convalescent COVID-19 samples from the United States, Italy and Spain. T cells, B-cell-depleted T cells, or PBMCs supplied cDNA or gDNA.

This clone has just one count. In germline, CDR1 is SGHTA, CDR2 FQGNSA. The V gene end was trimmed by 5 bases and the J gene end by 4 bases; junction bases not matched to a gene: 11. The CDR3 covers 16 residues. In the authors' methods: By means of reference gene primer amplification, nucleated cell counts were estimated. TCRdb's table, derived via immunoSEQ multiplex PCR, lists solely in-frame clones and lacks some. The V and J calls and clone size were taken over from that table, and D and trimming were inferred from the DNA. The sample lists about 26,000 clones, roughly 94% occurring once. The rearrangement uses TRBV7-2 and TRBJ2-5; TRBD1 agrees at 9 bases. The sequence was obtained from a human donor with active COVID-19. The donor label of this sample is uncertain. The source material was peripheral blood. The DNA for the CDR3 is TGTGCCAGCAGCGCGACTAACCTACAGGGGGCAGAGACCCAGTACTTC. Its translation is CASSATNLQGAETQYF.